The source of this T cell receptor (beta chain) is a study of blood T cell repertoires in COVID-19. A few counts support this clone. Original processing methods: Reference gene primer amplification yielded estimated nucleated cell counts. Assay used: immunoSEQ multiplex PCR; TCRdb lists only in-frame clones, some missing. The D gene and trimming were derived from the DNA, and the V and J assignments and clone size from that table. The data hold about 140,000 clones, with 60% to 85% observed a single time. This TCR was recovered from a woman of 80 years or more with active or convalescent COVID-19. The sample consisted of peripheral blood.

DNA for the CDR3: TGTGCCAGCTCACCACCCGGGCAGGGGGCCTTCAATGAGCAGTTCTTC. It codes for CASSPPGQGAFNEQFF. The chain carries TRBV18 and TRBJ2-1; the match to TRBD1 covers 8 bases. Germline lookup yields CDR1 KGHSH and CDR2 LQKENI. The CDR3 is 16 amino acids. Unmatched junction bases numbered 7, after V lost 0 bases and J lost 6 bases.